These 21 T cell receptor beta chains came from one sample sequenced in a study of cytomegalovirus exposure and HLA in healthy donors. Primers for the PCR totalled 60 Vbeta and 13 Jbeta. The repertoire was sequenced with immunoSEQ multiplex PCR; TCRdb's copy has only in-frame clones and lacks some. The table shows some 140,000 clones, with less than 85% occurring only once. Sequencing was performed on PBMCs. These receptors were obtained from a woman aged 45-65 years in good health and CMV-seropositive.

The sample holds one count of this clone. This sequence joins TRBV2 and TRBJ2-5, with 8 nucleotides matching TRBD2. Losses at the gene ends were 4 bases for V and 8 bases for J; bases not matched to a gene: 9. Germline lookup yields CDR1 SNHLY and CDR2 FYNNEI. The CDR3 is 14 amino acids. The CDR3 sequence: CASSGAGGQGTQYF. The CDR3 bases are TGTGCCAGCAGTGGGGCGGGGGGCCAGGGAACCCAGTACTTC.

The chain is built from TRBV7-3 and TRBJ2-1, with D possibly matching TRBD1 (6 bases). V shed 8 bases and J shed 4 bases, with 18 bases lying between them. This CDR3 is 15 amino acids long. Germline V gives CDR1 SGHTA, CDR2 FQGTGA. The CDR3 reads CASGWGQGPYNEQFF. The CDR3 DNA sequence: TGTGCCAGCGGGTGGGGGCAGGGACCTTACAATGAGCAGTTCTTC.

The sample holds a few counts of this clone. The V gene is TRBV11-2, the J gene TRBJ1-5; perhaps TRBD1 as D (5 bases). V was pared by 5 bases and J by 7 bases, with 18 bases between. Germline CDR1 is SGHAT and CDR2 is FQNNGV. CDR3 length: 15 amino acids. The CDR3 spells CASSQRAGGRQPQHF. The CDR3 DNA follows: TGTGCCAGCAGCCAGAGGGCGGGGGGTAGGCAGCCCCAGCATTTT.

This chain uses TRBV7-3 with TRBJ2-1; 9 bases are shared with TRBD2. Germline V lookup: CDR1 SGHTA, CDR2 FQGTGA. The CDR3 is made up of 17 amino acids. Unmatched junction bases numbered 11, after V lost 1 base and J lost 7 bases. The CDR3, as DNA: TGTGCCAGCAGCTTAATAACGTCGCGGGGGGGGGTAAATGAGCAGTTCTTC. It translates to CASSLITSRGGVNEQFF.

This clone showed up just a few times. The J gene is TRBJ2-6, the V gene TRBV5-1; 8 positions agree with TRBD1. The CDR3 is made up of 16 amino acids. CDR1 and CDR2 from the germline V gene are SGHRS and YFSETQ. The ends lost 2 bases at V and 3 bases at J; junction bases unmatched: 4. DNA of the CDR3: TGCGCCAGCAGCTTCCAGGGGGCGGGTGGGGCCAACGTCCTGACTTTC. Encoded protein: CASSFQGAGGANVLTF.

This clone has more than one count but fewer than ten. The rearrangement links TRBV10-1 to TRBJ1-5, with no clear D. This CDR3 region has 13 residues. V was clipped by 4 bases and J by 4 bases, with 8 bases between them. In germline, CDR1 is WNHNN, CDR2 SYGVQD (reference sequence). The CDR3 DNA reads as TGCGCCAGCAGTGGTGAGGGAAATCAGCCCCAGCATTTT. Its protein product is CASSGEGNQPQHF.

CDR3 sequence reads: CAWTPYGRGGETQYF. In DNA form, the CDR3 reads TGTGCCTGGACGCCTTATGGGCGGGGTGGGGAGACCCAGTACTTC. V and J are TRBV30 and TRBJ2-5, with a tentative D call TRBD2 (6 bases). With 4 bases removed from V and 5 bases from J, the gap between germline ends came to 20 bases. CDR1 and CDR2 (germline): GTSNPN, SVGIG (reference sequence). The length of the CDR3 is 15 residues.

The CDR3, as DNA: TGTGCCAGCAGGTGGACAGGGACGAACACCGGGGAGCTGTTTTTT. It translates to CASRWTGTNTGELFF. The V gene is TRBV7-9, the J gene TRBJ2-2; 8 bases match TRBD1. Germline-derived CDR1 and CDR2 are SEHNR and FQNEAQ (reference sequence). The J segment lost 0 bases and the V segment lost 6 bases, leaving 3 bases of the junction unmatched. This CDR3 contains 15 residues.

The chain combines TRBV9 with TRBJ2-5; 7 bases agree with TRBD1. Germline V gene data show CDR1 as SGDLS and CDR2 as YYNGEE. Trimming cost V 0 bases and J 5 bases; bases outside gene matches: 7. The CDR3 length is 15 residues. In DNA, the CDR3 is TGTGCCAGCAGCGTAGAAAACAGGGGAATGGAGACCCAGTACTTC. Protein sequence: CASSVENRGMETQYF.

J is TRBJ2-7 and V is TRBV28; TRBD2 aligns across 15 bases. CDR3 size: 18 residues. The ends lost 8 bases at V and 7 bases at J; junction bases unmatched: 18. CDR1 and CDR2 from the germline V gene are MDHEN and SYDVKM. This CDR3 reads CASLIAGLAGGSLREQYF. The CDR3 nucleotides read TGTGCCAGCCTAATAGCGGGACTAGCGGGGGGCAGCTTGAGGGAGCAGTACTTC.

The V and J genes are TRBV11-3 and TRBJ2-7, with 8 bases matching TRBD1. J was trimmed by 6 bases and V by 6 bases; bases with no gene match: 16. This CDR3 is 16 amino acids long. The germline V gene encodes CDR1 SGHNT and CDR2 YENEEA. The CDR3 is CASSKAGGASLGEQYF. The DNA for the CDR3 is TGTGCCAGCAGTAAGGCAGGGGGCGCCTCTCTCGGCGAGCAGTACTTC.

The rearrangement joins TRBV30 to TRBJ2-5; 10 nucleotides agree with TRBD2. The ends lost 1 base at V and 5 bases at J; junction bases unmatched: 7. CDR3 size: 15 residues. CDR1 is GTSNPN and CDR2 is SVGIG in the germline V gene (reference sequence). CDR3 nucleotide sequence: TGTGCCTGGAGTGGTAGCGGGGGGTTGAGGGAGACCCAGTACTTC. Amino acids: CAWSGSGGLRETQYF. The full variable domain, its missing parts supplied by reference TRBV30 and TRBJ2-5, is SQTIHQWPATLVQPVGSPLSLECTVEGTSNPNLYWYRQAAGRGLQLLFYSVGIGQISSEVPQNLSASRPQDRQFILSSKKLLLSDSGFYLCAWSGSGGLRETQYFGPGTRLLVL.

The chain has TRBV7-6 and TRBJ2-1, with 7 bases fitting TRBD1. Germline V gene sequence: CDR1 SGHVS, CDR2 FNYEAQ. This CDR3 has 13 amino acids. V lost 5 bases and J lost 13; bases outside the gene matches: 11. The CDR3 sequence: CASSLSSRGSQFF. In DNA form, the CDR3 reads TGTGCCAGCAGCCTCAGTAGCAGGGGGAGTCAGTTCTTC.

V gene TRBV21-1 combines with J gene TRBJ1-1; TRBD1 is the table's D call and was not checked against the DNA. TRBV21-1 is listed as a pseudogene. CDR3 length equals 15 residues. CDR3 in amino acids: CASSDRGQWCTEAFF. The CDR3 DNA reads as TGTGCCAGCAGCGACCGCGGACAGTGGTGTACTGAAGCTTTCTTT.

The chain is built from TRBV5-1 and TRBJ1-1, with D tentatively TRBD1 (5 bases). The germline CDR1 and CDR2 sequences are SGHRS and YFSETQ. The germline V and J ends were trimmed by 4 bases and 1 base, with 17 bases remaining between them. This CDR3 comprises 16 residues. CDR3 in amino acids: CASSVKAGRGNTEAFF. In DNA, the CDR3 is TGCGCCAGCAGCGTCAAAGCGGGACGAGGGAACACTGAAGCTTTCTTT.

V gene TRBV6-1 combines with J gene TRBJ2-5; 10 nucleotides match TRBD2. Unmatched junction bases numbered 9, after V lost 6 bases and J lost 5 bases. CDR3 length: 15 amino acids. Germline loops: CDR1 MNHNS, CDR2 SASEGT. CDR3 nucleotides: TGTGCCAGCAGCCGAGCGGGGGGGCCGGAGGAGACCCAGTACTTC. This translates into CASSRAGGPEETQYF.

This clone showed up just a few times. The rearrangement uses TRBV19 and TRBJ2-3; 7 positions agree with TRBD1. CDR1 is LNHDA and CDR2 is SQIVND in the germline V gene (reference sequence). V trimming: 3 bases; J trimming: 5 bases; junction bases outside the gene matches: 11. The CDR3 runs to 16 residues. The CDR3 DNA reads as TGTGCCAGTAGTATCCGGCCAGGGGGTGAAGAAGATACGCAGTATTTT. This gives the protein CASSIRPGGEEDTQYF. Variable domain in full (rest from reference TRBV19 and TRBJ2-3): DGGITQSPKYLFRKEGQNVTLSCEQNLNHDAMYWYRQDPGQGLRLIYYSQIVNDFQKGDIAEGYSVSREKKESFPLTVTSAQKNPTAFYLCASSIRPGGEEDTQYFGPGTRLTVL.

CDR3 sequence reads: CASSLTSGPGEQYF. The CDR3, as DNA: TGTGCCAGCAGCTTAACTAGCGGTCCAGGCGAGCAGTACTTC. The chain links TRBV7-2 to TRBJ2-7, with 8 bases identical to TRBD2. V shed 2 bases, J shed 6 bases, and the junction held 6 bases outside the gene matches. There are 14 residues in the CDR3. CDR1 is SGHTA, CDR2 FQGNSA, per germline.

CDR3 nucleotide sequence: TGTGCCAGCAGCCCAGTCCCGGGACTGAAGTTGGATACGCAGTATTTT. Translating it yields CASSPVPGLKLDTQYF. V and J are TRBV27 and TRBJ2-3; maybe TRBD2 (6 bases). Per the germline V gene, CDR1 is MNHEY and CDR2 is SMNVEV (reference sequence). V was clipped by 6 bases and J by 6 bases, with 22 bases between them. The CDR3 is made up of 16 amino acids.

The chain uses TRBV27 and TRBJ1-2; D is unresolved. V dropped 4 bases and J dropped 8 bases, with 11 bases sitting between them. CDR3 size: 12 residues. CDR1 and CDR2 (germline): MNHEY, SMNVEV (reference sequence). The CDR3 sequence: CASSYRGAGYTF. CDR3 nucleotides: TGTGCCAGCAGTTACCGCGGAGCGGGCTACACCTTC.

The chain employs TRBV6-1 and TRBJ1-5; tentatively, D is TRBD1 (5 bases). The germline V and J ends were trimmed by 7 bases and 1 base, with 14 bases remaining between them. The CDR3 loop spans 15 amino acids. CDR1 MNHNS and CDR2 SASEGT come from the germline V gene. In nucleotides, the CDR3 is TGTGCCAGCACCAAGGGGTTGAGAAGCAATCAGCCCCAGCATTTT. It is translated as CASTKGLRSNQPQHF.